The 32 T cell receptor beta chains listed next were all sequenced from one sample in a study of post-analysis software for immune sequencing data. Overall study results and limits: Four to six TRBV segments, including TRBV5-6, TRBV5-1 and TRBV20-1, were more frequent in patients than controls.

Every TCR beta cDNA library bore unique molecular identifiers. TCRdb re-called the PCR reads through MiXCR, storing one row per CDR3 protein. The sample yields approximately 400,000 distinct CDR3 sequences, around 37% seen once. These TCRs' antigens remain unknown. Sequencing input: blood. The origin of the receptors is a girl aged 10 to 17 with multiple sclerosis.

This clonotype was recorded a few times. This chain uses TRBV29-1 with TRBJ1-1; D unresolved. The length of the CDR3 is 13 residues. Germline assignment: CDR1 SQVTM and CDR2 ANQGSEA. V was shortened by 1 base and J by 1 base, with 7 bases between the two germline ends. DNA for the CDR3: TGCAGCGTTGAAGGGACCGCGAACACTGAAGCTTTCTTT. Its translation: CSVEGTANTEAFF.

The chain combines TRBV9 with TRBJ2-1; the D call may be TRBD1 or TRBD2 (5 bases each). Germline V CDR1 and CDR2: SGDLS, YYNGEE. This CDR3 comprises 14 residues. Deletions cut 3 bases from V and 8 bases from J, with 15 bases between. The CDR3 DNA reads TGTGCCAGCAGCGCATCGGGGCTGCTAGATGAGCAGTTCTTC. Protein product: CASSASGLLDEQFF. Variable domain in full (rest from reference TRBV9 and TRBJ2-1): DSGVTQTPKHLITATGQRVTLRCSPRSGDLSVYWYQQSLDQGLQFLIQYYNGEERAKGNILERFSAQQFPDLHSELNLSSLELGDSALYFCASSASGLLDEQFFGPGTRLTVL.

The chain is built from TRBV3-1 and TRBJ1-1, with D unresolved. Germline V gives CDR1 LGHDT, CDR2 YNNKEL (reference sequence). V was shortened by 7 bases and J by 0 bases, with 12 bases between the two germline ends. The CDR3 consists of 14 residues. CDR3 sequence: CASTAQEVNTEAFF. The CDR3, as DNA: TGTGCCAGCACCGCCCAGGAGGTGAACACTGAAGCTTTCTTT.

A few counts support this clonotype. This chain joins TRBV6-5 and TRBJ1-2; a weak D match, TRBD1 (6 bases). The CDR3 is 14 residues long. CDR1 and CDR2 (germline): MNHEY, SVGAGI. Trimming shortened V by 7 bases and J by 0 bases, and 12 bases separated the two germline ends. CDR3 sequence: CASTDRDTNYGYTF. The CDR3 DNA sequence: TGTGCCAGCACCGATAGGGACACTAACTATGGCTACACCTTC.

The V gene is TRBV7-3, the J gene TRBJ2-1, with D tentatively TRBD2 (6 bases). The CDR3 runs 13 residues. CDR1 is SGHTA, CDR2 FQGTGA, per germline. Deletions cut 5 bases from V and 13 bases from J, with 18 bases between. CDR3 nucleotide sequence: TGTGCCAGCAGCCCGGGACTGGGGCAGACCCAGTTCTTC. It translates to CASSPGLGQTQFF.

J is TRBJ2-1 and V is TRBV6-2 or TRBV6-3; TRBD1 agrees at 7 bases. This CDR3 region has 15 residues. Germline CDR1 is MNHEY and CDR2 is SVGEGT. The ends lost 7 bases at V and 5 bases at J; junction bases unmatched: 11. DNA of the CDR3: TGTGCCAGCACTCTGGGACAGAAAAAAGACAATGAGCAGTTCTTC. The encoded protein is CASTLGQKKDNEQFF.

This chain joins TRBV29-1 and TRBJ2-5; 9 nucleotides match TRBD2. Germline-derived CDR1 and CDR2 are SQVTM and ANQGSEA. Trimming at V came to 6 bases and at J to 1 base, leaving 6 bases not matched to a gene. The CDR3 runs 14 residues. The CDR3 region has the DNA TGCAGCGTGGGGGCTAGCGGGGCCCAAGAGACCCAGTACTTC. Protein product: CSVGASGAQETQYF.

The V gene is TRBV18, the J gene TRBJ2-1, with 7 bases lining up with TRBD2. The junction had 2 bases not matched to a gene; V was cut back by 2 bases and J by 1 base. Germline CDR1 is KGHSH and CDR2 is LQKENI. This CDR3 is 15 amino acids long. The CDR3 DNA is TGTGCCAGCTCACCAGGTAGCGGGTCCTACAATGAGCAGTTCTTC. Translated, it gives CASSPGSGSYNEQFF.

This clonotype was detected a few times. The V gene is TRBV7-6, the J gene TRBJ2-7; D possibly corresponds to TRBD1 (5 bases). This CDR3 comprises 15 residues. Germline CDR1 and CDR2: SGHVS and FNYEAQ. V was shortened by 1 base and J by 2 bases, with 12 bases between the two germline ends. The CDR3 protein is CASSLEQGGAYEQYF. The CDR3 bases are TGTGCCAGCAGCTTAGAGCAGGGCGGAGCCTACGAGCAGTACTTC.

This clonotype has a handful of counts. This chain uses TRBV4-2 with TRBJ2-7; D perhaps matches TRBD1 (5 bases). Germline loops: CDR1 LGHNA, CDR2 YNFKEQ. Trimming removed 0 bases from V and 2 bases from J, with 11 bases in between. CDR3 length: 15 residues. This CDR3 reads CASSQEDTGTYEQYF. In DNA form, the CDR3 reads TGTGCCAGCAGCCAAGAGGACACCGGCACCTACGAGCAGTACTTC.

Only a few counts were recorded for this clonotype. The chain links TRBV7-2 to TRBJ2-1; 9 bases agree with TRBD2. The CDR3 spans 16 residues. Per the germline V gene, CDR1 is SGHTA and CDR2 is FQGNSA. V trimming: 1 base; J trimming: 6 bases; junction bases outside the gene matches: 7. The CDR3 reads CASSLEGGGAANEQFF. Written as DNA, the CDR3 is TGTGCCAGCAGCTTAGAGGGCGGGGGGGCCGCCAATGAGCAGTTCTTC.

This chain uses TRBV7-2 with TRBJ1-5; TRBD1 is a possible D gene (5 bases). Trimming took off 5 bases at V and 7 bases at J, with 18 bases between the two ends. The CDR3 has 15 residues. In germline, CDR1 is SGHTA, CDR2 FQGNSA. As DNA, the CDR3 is TGTGCCAGCAGCCCTTTGGTCAGGGAGGGACAGCCCCAGCATTTT. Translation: CASSPLVREGQPQHF.

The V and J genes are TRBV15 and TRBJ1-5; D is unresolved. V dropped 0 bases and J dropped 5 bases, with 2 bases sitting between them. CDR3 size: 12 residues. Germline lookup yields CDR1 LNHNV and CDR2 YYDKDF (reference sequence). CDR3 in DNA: TGTGCCACCAGCAGAGAGTATCAGCCCCAGCATTTT. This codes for CATSREYQPQHF.

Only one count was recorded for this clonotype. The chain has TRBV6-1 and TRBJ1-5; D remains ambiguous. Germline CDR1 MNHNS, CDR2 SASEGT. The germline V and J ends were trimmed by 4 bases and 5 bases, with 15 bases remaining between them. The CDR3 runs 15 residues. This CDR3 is CASSGATLPYQPQHF. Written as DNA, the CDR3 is TGTGCCAGCAGTGGCGCGACTCTCCCTTATCAGCCCCAGCATTTT.

CDR3 DNA sequence: TGTGCCAGCAGTTTAGAGACGAACAATGAGCAGTTCTTC. It translates to CASSLETNNEQFF. V is TRBV12-3 or TRBV12-4 and J is TRBJ2-1; D remains ambiguous. Trimming took 1 base from V and 5 from J, leaving 6 bases between them. There are 13 residues in the CDR3.

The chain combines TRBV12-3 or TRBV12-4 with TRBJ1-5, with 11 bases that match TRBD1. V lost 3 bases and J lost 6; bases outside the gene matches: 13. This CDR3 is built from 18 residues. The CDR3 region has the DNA TGTGCCAGCAGTTTCCTCGGGACAGGGGGGGCTGGCGGTCAGCCCCAGCATTTT. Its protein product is CASSFLGTGGAGGQPQHF.

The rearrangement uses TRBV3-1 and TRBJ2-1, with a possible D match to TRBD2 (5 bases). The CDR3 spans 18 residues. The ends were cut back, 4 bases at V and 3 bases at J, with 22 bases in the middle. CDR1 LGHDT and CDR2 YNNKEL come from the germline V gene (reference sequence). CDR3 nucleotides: TGTGCCAGCAGCCCCGGGAATACCCGTCCTAGTTTCTACAATGAGCAGTTCTTC. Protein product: CASSPGNTRPSFYNEQFF.

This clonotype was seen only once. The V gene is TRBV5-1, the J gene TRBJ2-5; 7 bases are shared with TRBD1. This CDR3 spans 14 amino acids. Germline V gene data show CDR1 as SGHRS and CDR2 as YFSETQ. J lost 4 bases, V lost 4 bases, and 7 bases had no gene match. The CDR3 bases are TGCGCCAGCAGCCGGGCGGCAGGGGGAGAGACCCAGTACTTC. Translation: CASSRAAGGETQYF.

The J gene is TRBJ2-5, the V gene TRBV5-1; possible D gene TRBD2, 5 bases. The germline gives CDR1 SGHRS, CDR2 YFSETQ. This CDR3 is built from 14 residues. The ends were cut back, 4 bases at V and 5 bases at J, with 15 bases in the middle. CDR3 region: CASSPGPLAETQYF. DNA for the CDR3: TGCGCCAGCAGCCCCGGACCCTTAGCGGAGACCCAGTACTTC.

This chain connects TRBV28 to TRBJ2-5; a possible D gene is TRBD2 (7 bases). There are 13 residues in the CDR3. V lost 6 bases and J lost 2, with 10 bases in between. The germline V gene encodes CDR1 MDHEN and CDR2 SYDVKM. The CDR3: CASRGGGQETQYF. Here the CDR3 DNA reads TGTGCCAGCAGAGGGGGGGGTCAAGAGACCCAGTACTTC.

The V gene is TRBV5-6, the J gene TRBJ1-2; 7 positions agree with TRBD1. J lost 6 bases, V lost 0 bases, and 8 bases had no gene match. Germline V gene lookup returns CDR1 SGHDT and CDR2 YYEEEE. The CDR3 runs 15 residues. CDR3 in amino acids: CASSLGQGRLNGYTF. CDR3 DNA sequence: TGTGCCAGCAGCTTGGGACAGGGAAGGCTGAATGGCTACACCTTC.

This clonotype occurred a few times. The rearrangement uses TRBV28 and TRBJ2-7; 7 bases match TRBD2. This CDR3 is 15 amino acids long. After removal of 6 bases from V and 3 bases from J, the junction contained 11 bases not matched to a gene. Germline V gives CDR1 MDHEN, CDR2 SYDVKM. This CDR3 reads CASSPQPAGIYEQYF. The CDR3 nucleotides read TGTGCCAGCAGCCCACAACCAGCGGGGATCTACGAGCAGTACTTC. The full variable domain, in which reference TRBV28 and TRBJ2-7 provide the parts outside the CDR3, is DVKVTQSSRYLVKRTGEKVFLECVQDMDHENMFWYRQDPGLGLRLIYFSYDVKMKEKGDIPEGYSVSREKKERFSLILESASTNQTSMYLCASSPQPAGIYEQYFGPGTRLTVT.

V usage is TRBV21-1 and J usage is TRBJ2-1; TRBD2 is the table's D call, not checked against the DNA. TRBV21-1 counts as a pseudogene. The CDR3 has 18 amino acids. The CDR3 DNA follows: TGTGCCAGCAGCACAAGGAAGACTAGCGGGGGGGAGGACAATGAGCAGTTCTTC. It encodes CASSTRKTSGGEDNEQFF.

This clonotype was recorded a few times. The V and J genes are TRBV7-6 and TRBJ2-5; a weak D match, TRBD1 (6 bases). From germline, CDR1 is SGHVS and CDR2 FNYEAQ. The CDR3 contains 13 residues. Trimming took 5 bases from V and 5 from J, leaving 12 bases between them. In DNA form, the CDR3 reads TGTGCCAGCAGCACCGGGACACTGGAGACCCAGTACTTC. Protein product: CASSTGTLETQYF.

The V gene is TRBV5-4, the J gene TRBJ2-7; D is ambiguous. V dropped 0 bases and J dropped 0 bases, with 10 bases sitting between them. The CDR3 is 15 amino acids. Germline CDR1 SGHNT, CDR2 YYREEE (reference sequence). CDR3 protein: CASSLVVGSSYEQYF. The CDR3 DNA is TGTGCCAGCAGCTTGGTGGTTGGGTCCTCCTACGAGCAGTACTTC.

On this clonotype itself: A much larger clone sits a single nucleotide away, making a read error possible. The CDR3 region is CASSLEGHHTVNYEQYF. The CDR3 DNA reads as TGTGCCAGCAGCTTAGAAGGTCATCACACGGTGAACTACGAGCAGTACTTC. V gene TRBV7-2 combines with J gene TRBJ2-4; D gene unclear. The J call may be incorrect, as the DNA end agrees better with TRBJ2-7. The germline V gene has CDR1 SGHTA and CDR2 FQGNSA. The CDR3 spans 17 residues.

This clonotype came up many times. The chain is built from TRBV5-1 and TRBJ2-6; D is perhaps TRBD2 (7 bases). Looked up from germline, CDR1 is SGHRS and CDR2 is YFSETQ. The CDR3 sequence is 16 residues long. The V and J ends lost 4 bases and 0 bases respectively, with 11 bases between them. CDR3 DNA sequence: TGCGCCAGCAGCCGGGGGGCCATCTCTGGGGCCAACGTCCTGACTTTC. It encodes CASSRGAISGANVLTF. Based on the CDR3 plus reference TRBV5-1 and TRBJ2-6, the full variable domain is KAGVTQTPRYLIKTRGQQVTLSCSPISGHRSVSWYQQTPGQGLQFLFEYFSETQRNKGNFPGRFSGRQFSNSRSEMNVSTLELGDSALYLCASSRGAISGANVLTFGAGSRLTVL.

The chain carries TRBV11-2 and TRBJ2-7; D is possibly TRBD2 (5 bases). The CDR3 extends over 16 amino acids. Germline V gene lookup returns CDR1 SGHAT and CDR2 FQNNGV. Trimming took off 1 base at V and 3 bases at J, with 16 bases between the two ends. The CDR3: CASSLGRRTGNYEQYF. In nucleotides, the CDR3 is TGTGCCAGCAGCTTAGGGCGGAGGACTGGCAACTACGAGCAGTACTTC. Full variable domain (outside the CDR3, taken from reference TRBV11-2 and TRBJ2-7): EAGVAQSPRYKIIEKRQSVAFWCNPISGHATLYWYQQILGQGPKLLIQFQNNGVVDDSQLPKDRFSAERLKGVDSTLKIQPAKLEDSAVYLCASSLGRRTGNYEQYFGPGTRLTVT.

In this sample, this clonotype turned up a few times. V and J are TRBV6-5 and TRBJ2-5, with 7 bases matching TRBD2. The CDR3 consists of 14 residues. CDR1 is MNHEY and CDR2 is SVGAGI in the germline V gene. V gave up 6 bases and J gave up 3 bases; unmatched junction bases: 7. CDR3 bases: TGTGCCAGCAGGACCCGGGACTACGAAGAGACCCAGTACTTC. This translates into CASRTRDYEETQYF.

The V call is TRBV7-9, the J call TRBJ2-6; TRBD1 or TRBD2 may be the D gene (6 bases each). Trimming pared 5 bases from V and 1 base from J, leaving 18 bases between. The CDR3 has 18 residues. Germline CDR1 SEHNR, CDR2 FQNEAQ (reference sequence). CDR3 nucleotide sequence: TGTGCCAGCAGCCCAGCTTGGGGGGCTGGTTCTGGGGCCAACGTCCTGACTTTC. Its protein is CASSPAWGAGSGANVLTF.

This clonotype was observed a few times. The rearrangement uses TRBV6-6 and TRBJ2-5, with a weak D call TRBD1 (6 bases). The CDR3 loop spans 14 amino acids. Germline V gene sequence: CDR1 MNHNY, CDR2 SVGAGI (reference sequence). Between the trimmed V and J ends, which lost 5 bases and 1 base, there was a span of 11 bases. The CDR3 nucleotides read TGTGCCAGCAGTCACGGACAGTTCCAAGAGACCCAGTACTTC. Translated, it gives CASSHGQFQETQYF.

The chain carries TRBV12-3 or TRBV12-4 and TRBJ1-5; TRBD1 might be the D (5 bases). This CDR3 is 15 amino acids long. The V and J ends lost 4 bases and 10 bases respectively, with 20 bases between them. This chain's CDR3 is CASSSEWGSGFPQHF. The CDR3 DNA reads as TGTGCCAGCAGTTCAGAGTGGGGGTCCGGCTTTCCCCAGCATTTT.